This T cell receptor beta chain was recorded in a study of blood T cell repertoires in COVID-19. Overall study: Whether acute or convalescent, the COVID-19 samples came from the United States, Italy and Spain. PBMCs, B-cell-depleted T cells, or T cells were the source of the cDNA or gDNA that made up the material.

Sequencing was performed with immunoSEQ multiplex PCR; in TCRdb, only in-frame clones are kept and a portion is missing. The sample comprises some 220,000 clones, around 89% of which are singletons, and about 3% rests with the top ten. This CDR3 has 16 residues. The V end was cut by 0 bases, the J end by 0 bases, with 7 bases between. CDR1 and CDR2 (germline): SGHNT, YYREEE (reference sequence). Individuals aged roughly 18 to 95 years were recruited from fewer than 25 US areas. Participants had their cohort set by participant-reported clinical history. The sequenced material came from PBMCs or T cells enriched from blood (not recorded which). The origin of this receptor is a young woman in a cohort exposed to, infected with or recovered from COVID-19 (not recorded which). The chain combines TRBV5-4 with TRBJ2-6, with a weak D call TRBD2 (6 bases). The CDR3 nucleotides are TGTGCCAGCAGCTTGGCCGGGAGCTCTGGGGCCAACGTCCTGACTTTC. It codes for CASSLAGSSGANVLTF. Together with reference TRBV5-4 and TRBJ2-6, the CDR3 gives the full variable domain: ETGVTQSPTHLIKTRGQQVTLRCSSQSGHNTVSWYQQALGQGPQFIFQYYREEENGRGNFPPRFSGLQFPNYSSELNVNALELDDSALYLCASSLAGSSGANVLTFGAGSRLTVL.